The 8 T cell receptor beta chains given below trace back to one sample, sequenced in a study of CD8 T cells in ankylosing spondylitis. TCRdb reanalysed the 5' RACE reads using MiXCR and keeps one entry per CDR3 protein. The sample gives roughly 150,000 distinct CDR3 sequences, around a third of which show up once; 6% is in the top ten. The source material was synovial fluid, either unsorted or a sorted T cell fraction (not recorded which). Source of these receptors: a male donor with ankylosing spondylitis.

The V and J genes are TRBV20-1 and TRBJ2-7, with D possibly TRBD2 on 5 matching bases. The ends were cut back, 0 bases at V and 4 bases at J, with 19 bases in the middle. The CDR3 is 16 residues long. CDR1 is DFQATT and CDR2 is SNEGSKA in the germline V gene (reference sequence). The CDR3 coding sequence is TGCAGTGCTAGAGATGATGCGACTAACACTTGGTACGAGCAGTACTTC. This codes for CSARDDATNTWYEQYF.

In this sample, this clonotype turned up a few times. The chain is built from TRBV18 and TRBJ1-2, with a tentative D call TRBD1 (5 bases). The V gene lost 3 bases and the J gene lost 4 bases, with 18 bases spanning the gap. Germline CDR1 is KGHSH and CDR2 is LQKENI. The CDR3 length is 16 residues. This CDR3 reads CASSPETGAGSYGYTF. The CDR3 nucleotides are TGTGCCAGCTCACCCGAAACCGGGGCGGGGTCCTATGGCTACACCTTC.

Ten or more counts support this clonotype. CDR3 DNA: TGCAGTGCTAAGTCGCTAGCGGGAGGTTCGTACAATGAGCAGTTCTTC. Translating gives CSAKSLAGGSYNEQFF. The chain links TRBV20-1 to TRBJ2-1; 11 bases map to TRBD2. Losses at the gene ends were 4 bases for V and 4 bases for J; bases not matched to a gene: 9. Germline CDR1 and CDR2: DFQATT and SNEGSKA (reference sequence). There are 16 residues in the CDR3.

Many counts were recorded for this clonotype. The chain recombines TRBV12-3 or TRBV12-4 with TRBJ1-2; D might be TRBD1 (6 bases). The CDR3 is 12 amino acids. Trimming stripped 8 bases from V and 5 bases from J, with 12 bases between. CDR3 sequence reads: CASSGTPYGYTF. In DNA, the CDR3 is TGTGCCAGCTCCGGGACACCATATGGCTACACCTTC.

V gene TRBV29-1 combines with J gene TRBJ2-5; 11 bases are shared with TRBD2. Germline trimming cut 3 bases from V and 4 bases from J; bases unmatched to any gene: 7. Germline CDR1 and CDR2: SQVTM and ANQGSEA. The CDR3 runs 15 residues. The CDR3 region has the DNA TGCAGCGTTGACCGCTTGCTAGCGGGGGGAGAGACCCAGTACTTC. Translating gives CSVDRLLAGGETQYF.

This clonotype was detected a few times. V is TRBV12-3 or TRBV12-4 and J is TRBJ2-7, with D possibly matching TRBD1 (7 bases). V was shortened by 1 base and J by 7 bases, with 14 bases between the two germline ends. There are 14 residues in the CDR3. The CDR3 coding sequence is TGTGCCAGCAGTTTAGAGCTCAGGGGGAGGGAGCAGTACTTC. Amino acids: CASSLELRGREQYF.

The genes are TRBV27 and TRBJ2-3; the D call may be TRBD1 or TRBD2 (6 bases each). This CDR3 spans 16 amino acids. Germline loops: CDR1 MNHEY, CDR2 SMNVEV (reference sequence). With 5 bases removed from V and 2 bases from J, the gap between germline ends came to 17 bases. The CDR3: CASSPWQGRTTDTQYF. CDR3 in DNA: TGTGCCAGCAGTCCATGGCAGGGGAGGACCACAGATACGCAGTATTTT.

This clonotype came up many times. The rearrangement joins TRBV6-1 to TRBJ1-1; no firm D call. The CDR3 covers 10 residues. The germline V and J ends were trimmed by 6 bases and 7 bases, with 6 bases remaining between them. Germline V gives CDR1 MNHNS, CDR2 SASEGT. As DNA, the CDR3 is TGTGCCAGCAGGGTGGGTGAAGCTTTCTTT. Translation: CASRVGEAFF.